These 32 T cell receptor beta chains came from one sample sequenced in a study of T cell repertoires in cytomegalovirus infection. For these TCRs, the target antigens are not known. From the reads, TCRdb called clonotypes with MiXCR, one entry per CDR3 protein. The repertoire holds over 250,000 distinct CDR3 sequences, around 20% seen once, with roughly a fifth in the top ten. The source was cultured PBMCs, collected from culture after CMV antigen stimulation. The receptors derive from a human donor in good health (CMV status not recorded). Some clones in this sample may be carry-over from other donors' samples.

The J gene is TRBJ2-1, the V gene TRBV6-5, with D unresolved. The V and J ends lost 6 bases and 4 bases respectively, with 16 bases between them. The CDR3 has 15 residues. CDR1 and CDR2 (germline): MNHEY, SVGAGI. The CDR3 region is CASRRQNRLYNEQFF. CDR3 sequence (DNA): TGTGCCAGCAGACGGCAGAACCGGTTGTACAATGAGCAGTTCTTC.

Many counts were recorded for this clonotype. V usage is TRBV7-9 and J usage is TRBJ1-1, with no clear D. The CDR3 contains 16 residues. V dropped 10 bases and J dropped 4 bases, with 25 bases sitting between them. Per germline, CDR1 SEHNR and CDR2 FQNEAQ (reference sequence). The CDR3 bases are TGTGCCATCGATGACAATATCGCACCTTCCGGCACTGAAGCTTTCTTT. This translates into CAIDDNIAPSGTEAFF.

This clonotype was seen more than once but under ten times. The V gene is TRBV5-1, the J gene TRBJ1-3; D ambiguous. The CDR3 spans 15 residues. CDR1 is SGHRS and CDR2 is YFSETQ in the germline V gene. Trimming removed 1 base at V and 4 bases at J, with 12 bases between. CDR3 bases: TGCGCCAGCAGCTTGTACGGGGATACGGGAAACACCATATATTTT. This translates into CASSLYGDTGNTIYF.

This clonotype was counted only a few times. This chain joins TRBV5-3 and TRBJ2-7; D call uncertain. TRBV5-3 is known as an ORF, though its function is uncertain. V lost 8 bases to trimming and J lost 2 bases, with 14 bases between them. CDR3 length: 13 residues. CDR3 sequence (DNA): TGTGCCAGCAGAAGCGCCAGGACCTACGAGCAGTACGTC. This codes for CASRSARTYEQYV.

The rearrangement uses TRBV10-3 and TRBJ2-3; 7 nucleotides match TRBD2. The CDR3 is 15 amino acids. The V gene end was trimmed by 3 bases and the J gene end by 1 base; junction bases not matched to a gene: 4. CDR1 and CDR2 (germline): ENHRY, SYGVKD. CDR3 loop: CAISEYREGTDTQYF. CDR3 nucleotides: TGTGCCATCAGTGAATATCGGGAGGGCACAGATACGCAGTATTTT.

The rearrangement joins TRBV6-5 to TRBJ2-5, with a possible D match to TRBD1 (5 bases). The CDR3 spans 14 residues. Per the germline V gene, CDR1 is MNHEY and CDR2 is SVGAGI. V was pared by 6 bases and J by 2 bases, with 13 bases between. CDR3 coding DNA: TGTGCCAGCAGGTCGCCAGGGCTTCAAGAGACCCAGTACTTC. The encoded protein is CASRSPGLQETQYF.

The chain is built from TRBV27 and TRBJ2-4; 7 bases line up with TRBD2. V lost 3 bases to trimming and J lost 3 bases; unmatched junction nucleotides: 5. Germline V gene sequence: CDR1 MNHEY, CDR2 SMNVEV (reference sequence). The CDR3 spans 15 residues. The CDR3 spells CASSFYPGGKNIQYF. The DNA for the CDR3 is TGTGCCAGCAGTTTTTACCCGGGGGGCAAAAACATTCAGTACTTC.

This clonotype is a singleton in its sample. This chain connects TRBV12-3 or TRBV12-4 to TRBJ1-1, with unresolved D. Deletions cut 2 bases from V and 4 bases from J, with 5 bases between. The CDR3 spans 12 residues. The CDR3 protein is CASSLPATEAFF. In DNA, the CDR3 is TGTGCCAGCAGTTTACCCGCCACTGAAGCTTTCTTT.

This rearrangement joins TRBV6-2 or TRBV6-3 to TRBJ2-1; 8 bases are shared with TRBD2. The CDR3 sequence is 16 residues long. CDR1 is MNHEY, CDR2 SVGEGT, per germline. The J segment lost 2 bases and the V segment lost 5 bases, leaving 8 bases of the junction unmatched. The CDR3 region is CASSGRTSGPYNEQFF. In DNA form, the CDR3 reads TGTGCCAGCAGTGGAAGAACTAGCGGCCCCTACAATGAGCAGTTCTTC.

This clonotype was counted many times. The chain uses TRBV7-9 and TRBJ2-7, with D unresolved. CDR1 is SEHNR and CDR2 is FQNEAQ in the germline V gene (reference sequence). The V and J ends lost 1 base and 3 bases respectively, with 10 bases between them. This CDR3 region has 14 residues. The CDR3 bases are TGTGCCAGCAGCTTAGTTGGACGTAACTACGAGCAGTACGTC. Translating it yields CASSLVGRNYEQYV.

The V gene is TRBV19, the J gene TRBJ2-5; D remains ambiguous. V lost 4 bases, J lost 0 bases, and 9 bases lay in between. CDR3 length: 14 residues. CDR1 LNHDA and CDR2 SQIVND come from the germline V gene (reference sequence). The CDR3 DNA follows: TGTGCCAGTAGTAGAGGACGGCACCAAGAGACCCAGTACTTC. It codes for CASSRGRHQETQYF.

In its sample, this clonotype was seen a few times. The chain carries TRBV5-6 and TRBJ1-1; D perhaps matches TRBD1 (6 bases). The CDR3 extends over 13 amino acids. Germline loops: CDR1 SGHDT, CDR2 YYEEEE. V was clipped by 0 bases and J by 9 bases, with 12 bases between them. DNA of the CDR3: TGTGCCAGCAGCTTGGGGCAGGGGATTAAAGCTTTCTTT. Translation: CASSLGQGIKAFF.

This clonotype was found a few times. This sequence joins TRBV5-4 and TRBJ2-1, with a weak D call TRBD2 (6 bases). V dropped 2 bases and J dropped 6 bases, with 15 bases sitting between them. The CDR3 totals 15 residues. In germline, CDR1 is SGHNT, CDR2 YYREEE (reference sequence). The CDR3 is CASSFPGTPINEQFF. The CDR3 coding sequence is TGTGCCAGCAGCTTTCCCGGGACTCCAATCAATGAGCAGTTCTTC.

This clonotype occurred many times. The J gene is TRBJ1-1, the V gene TRBV7-2; D unresolved. Germline assignment: CDR1 SGHTA and CDR2 FQGNSA. V lost 5 bases to trimming and J lost 4 bases, with 14 bases between them. This CDR3 region has 14 residues. CDR3 sequence reads: CASSARNRGTEAFF. DNA of the CDR3: TGTGCCAGCAGCGCGAGAAACCGGGGCACTGAAGCTTTCTTT.

This chain joins TRBV19 and TRBJ2-6; TRBD1 is a possible D gene (6 bases). Trimming took off 11 bases at V and 2 bases at J, with 19 bases between the two ends. CDR1 is LNHDA, CDR2 SQIVND, per germline (reference sequence). The CDR3 length is 16 residues. The CDR3 bases are TGTGCCGTTAGGACAGTACGTGAAGCTGGGGCCAACGTCCTGACTTTC. Translating it yields CAVRTVREAGANVLTF.

This clonotype was counted many times. The chain uses TRBV7-9 and TRBJ1-2; D gene ambiguous. The CDR3 covers 15 residues. Trimming took off 1 base at V and 5 bases at J, with 14 bases between the two ends. The germline CDR1 and CDR2 sequences are SEHNR and FQNEAQ (reference sequence). As DNA, the CDR3 is TGTGCCAGCAGCTTAGGAACAGCGGGCCAGTATGGCTACACCTTC. Its translation is CASSLGTAGQYGYTF. Together with reference TRBV7-9 and TRBJ1-2, the CDR3 gives the full variable domain: DTGVSQNPRHKITKRGQNVTFRCDPISEHNRLYWYRQTLGQGPEFLTYFQNEAQLEKSRLLSDRFSAERPKGSFSTLEIQRTEQGDSAMYLCASSLGTAGQYGYTFGSGTRLTVV.

This clonotype came up many times. This CDR3 reads CASSFGGGVRDEQFF. In DNA form, the CDR3 reads TGTGCCAGCAGTTTTGGGGGGGGAGTACGCGATGAGCAGTTCTTC. The chain couples TRBV12-3 or TRBV12-4 to TRBJ2-1; 7 bases fit TRBD2. The ends lost 3 bases at V and 8 bases at J; junction bases unmatched: 10. The CDR3 is 15 amino acids.

The rearrangement uses TRBV5-8 and TRBJ2-2; D gene uncertain. The V gene lost 0 bases and the J gene lost 4 bases, with 22 bases spanning the gap. Germline lookup yields CDR1 SGHTS and CDR2 YDEGEE. The CDR3 is 19 amino acids. The CDR3 sequence: CASSLAITNYGLSTGELFF. CDR3 sequence (DNA): TGTGCCAGCAGCTTGGCGATCACAAACTACGGGCTCAGCACCGGGGAGCTGTTTTTT.

J is TRBJ2-7 and V is TRBV29-1, with TRBD1 as a possible D gene (5 bases). The CDR3 spans 15 residues. In germline, CDR1 is SQVTM, CDR2 ANQGSEA. V gave up 5 bases and J gave up 0 bases, with 17 bases separating them. CDR3 residues: CSVPYRLHNSYEQYF. Here the CDR3 DNA reads TGCAGCGTTCCCTACAGGCTACACAACTCCTACGAGCAGTACTTC.

V and J are TRBV7-3 and TRBJ2-1; D perhaps matches TRBD1 (6 bases). The V end lost 2 bases, the J end lost 9 bases, and 14 bases lay between the germline ends. Germline CDR1 and CDR2: SGHTA and FQGTGA. The CDR3 covers 14 residues. CDR3 bases: TGTGCCAGCAGCTTAGCCCGGACAGTGGGTGAGCAGTTCTTC. It translates to CASSLARTVGEQFF.

A few counts support this clonotype. In this CDR3 the conserved last residue, phenylalanine or tryptophan, is missing, so a read error is likely. No DNA is shown, since the ends of the CDR3 on it are uncertain; the CDR3 is the one TCRdb lists. V is TRBV7-9 and J is TRBJ2-1; TRBD1, the D gene given by the table, was not confirmed from the DNA. The CDR3 extends over 15 residues, inclusive of both ends. In germline, CDR1 is SEHNR, CDR2 FQNEAQ (reference sequence). The CDR3 protein is CASSSGQGAGTSLYV.

The chain has TRBV14 and TRBJ1-2; D ambiguous. CDR1 SGHDN and CDR2 FVKESK come from the germline V gene. V was clipped by 5 bases and J by 5 bases, with 12 bases between them. The CDR3 runs 13 residues. The CDR3 spells CASSSDTSYGYTF. The CDR3 region has the DNA TGTGCCAGCAGCAGCGACACCAGTTATGGCTACACCTTC.

This clonotype was detected many times. The chain uses TRBV7-2 and TRBJ2-2; 16 nucleotides match TRBD2. V lost 4 bases, J lost 9 bases, and 14 bases stayed unmatched. Per the germline V gene, CDR1 is SGHTA and CDR2 is FQGNSA. The CDR3 totals 19 residues. The CDR3 DNA reads TGTGCCAGCAGCTCCAATCCGGGACTAGCGGGGGGGAGGTTTCGGGAGCTGTTTTTT. Its protein product is CASSSNPGLAGGRFRELFF.

This clonotype came up a few times. J is TRBJ2-3 and V is TRBV6-1; perhaps TRBD1 as D (6 bases). CDR3 length equals 15 residues. The germline V gene has CDR1 MNHNS and CDR2 SASEGT. Trimming took off 5 bases at V and 3 bases at J, with 15 bases between the two ends. This chain's CDR3 is CASSWTTGWTDTQYF. The CDR3 region has the DNA TGTGCCAGCAGTTGGACAACAGGGTGGACAGATACGCAGTATTTT.

J is TRBJ1-2 and V is TRBV6-5, with TRBD1 matching 7 bases. This CDR3 has 14 amino acids. Germline assignment: CDR1 MNHEY and CDR2 SVGAGI. The ends lost 0 bases at V and 6 bases at J; junction bases unmatched: 4. This CDR3 is CASSYSSRGDGYTF. The CDR3 DNA reads TGTGCCAGCAGTTACTCGTCCAGGGGGGATGGCTACACCTTC.

This clonotype was picked up many times. This chain uses TRBV5-4 with TRBJ1-4; no definite D call. The CDR3 is 17 residues long. From germline, CDR1 is SGHNT and CDR2 YYREEE (reference sequence). V was shortened by 4 bases and J by 3 bases, with 19 bases between the two germline ends. As DNA, the CDR3 is TGTGCCAGCAGCGTCGTCGGTCTGGGCCTACCTAATGAAAAACTGTTTTTT. Protein: CASSVVGLGLPNEKLFF.

The rearrangement links TRBV4-3 to TRBJ2-6; no firm D call. The CDR3 consists of 16 residues. Germline CDR1 LGHNA, CDR2 YSLEER. With 0 bases removed from V and 0 bases from J, the gap between germline ends came to 6 bases. CDR3 protein: CASSQDGNSGANVLTF. CDR3 DNA: TGCGCCAGCAGCCAAGACGGCAACTCTGGGGCCAACGTCCTGACTTTC.

About this clonotype itself: At one boundary the junction diverges from the germline segment, which might be a read error. The chain combines TRBV7-2 with TRBJ1-2, with TRBD1 matching 10 bases. CDR1 is SGHTA and CDR2 is FQGNSA in the germline V gene. This CDR3 has 14 residues. The CDR3 DNA follows: TGTGTCAGCACCAAACCGGGACAGGGGTATGGCTACACCTTC. Translated, it gives CVSTKPGQGYGYTF.

The rearrangement uses TRBV20-1 and TRBJ2-3; TRBD2 matches at 8 bases. Losses at the gene ends were 3 bases for V and 3 bases for J; bases not matched to a gene: 8. CDR3 length equals 15 residues. The germline V gene encodes CDR1 DFQATT and CDR2 SNEGSKA (reference sequence). Here the CDR3 DNA reads TGCAGTGCTAGTGGGGGACTAGAACGTACAGATACGCAGTATTTT. This sequence encodes CSASGGLERTDTQYF.

This clonotype was observed many times. The chain carries TRBV7-9 and TRBJ1-1, with D possibly TRBD1 on 6 matching bases. V gave up 6 bases and J gave up 1 base, with 9 bases separating them. This CDR3 is built from 13 residues. Germline CDR1 reads SEHNR; CDR2 reads FQNEAQ (reference sequence). Here the CDR3 reads CASSGQSNTEAFF. CDR3 DNA sequence: TGTGCCAGCAGTGGACAGTCGAACACTGAAGCTTTCTTT.

About this clonotype: A much larger clonotype is one base distant, so this may be a read error. The chain recombines TRBV7-8 with TRBJ1-2, with 8 bases fitting TRBD1. The CDR3 contains 13 residues. With V trimmed by 5 bases and J by 3 bases, 2 bases remained unmatched. From germline, CDR1 is SGHVS and CDR2 FQNEAQ. The chain's CDR3 is CASSQGQDYGYTF. The CDR3 nucleotides are TGTGCCAGCAGCCAGGGACAGGACTATGGCTACACCTTC.

The chain employs TRBV5-4 and TRBJ2-7, with D uncertain. V lost 2 bases to trimming and J lost 3 bases, with 15 bases between them. The CDR3 is made up of 15 amino acids. The V gene's germline CDR1 is SGHNT and CDR2 YYREEE (reference sequence). This chain's CDR3 is CASSFSGRTHYEQYF. CDR3 in DNA: TGTGCCAGCAGCTTTTCTGGAAGGACCCACTACGAGCAGTACTTC.